The present T cell receptor (beta chain) was sequenced within a study of identifying expanded T cells in peripheral blood. Overall study findings and caveats: Differentially abundant clones: about 1.2 between replicates, around 17 at about 13 days, 19 to 20 at four.

With regard to this clone: Its antigen remains unidentified.

Produced via immunoSEQ multiplex PCR; TCRdb's table is partial and in-frame only. The table includes around 80,000 clones, 85% to 90% detected once. The V gene's germline CDR1 is SGHVS and CDR2 FNYEAQ. The CDR3 sequence is 13 residues long. Trimming removed 1 base from V and 2 bases from J, with 6 bases in between. During the collection period, no donor immune events like infections were recorded. The TCR sequence derives from a person between 18 and 75 years old in good health. The chain carries TRBV7-6 and TRBJ2-7, with a weak D call TRBD2 (5 bases). The specimen was blood. CDR3 nucleotide sequence: TGTGCCAGCAGCTTAGGGCGGGCCTACGAGCAGTACTTC. It yields the protein CASSLGRAYEQYF.